These 18 T cell receptor beta chains were sequenced from one sample in a study of cytomegalovirus exposure and HLA in healthy donors. The PCR contained 60 Vbeta and 13 Jbeta primers. The table came from immunoSEQ multiplex PCR; TCRdb's copy has only in-frame clones and leaves some out. Counted here are fewer than 130,000 clones, just under 75% occurring once; the ten biggest clones make up 2% to 3%. Source material: PBMCs. These TCRs come from a man in his fifties in good health and CMV-seropositive.

The rearrangement uses TRBV18 and TRBJ1-5; 8 positions agree with TRBD1. The CDR3 is 18 amino acids. CDR1 is KGHSH and CDR2 is LQKENI in the germline V gene. Trimming at V came to 0 bases and at J to 4 bases, leaving 11 bases not matched to a gene. In nucleotides, the CDR3 is TGTGCCAGCTCACCACCGTGGGAACCGGGACAGGAGAATCAGCCCCAGCATTTT. This translates into CASSPPWEPGQENQPQHF.

This chain links TRBV9 with TRBJ1-5; no firm D call. Germline V gives CDR1 SGDLS, CDR2 YYNGEE. This CDR3 comprises 15 residues. V was shortened by 0 bases and J by 6 bases, with 13 bases between the two germline ends. The CDR3 loop is CASSVDWAPSQPQHF. As DNA, the CDR3 is TGTGCCAGCAGCGTAGATTGGGCCCCAAGTCAGCCCCAGCATTTT.

The chain is built from TRBV19 and TRBJ2-2, with 10 bases that match TRBD2. Germline V gene lookup returns CDR1 LNHDA and CDR2 SQIVND (reference sequence). The CDR3 spans 16 residues. After removal of 7 bases from V and 0 bases from J, the junction contained 5 bases not matched to a gene. The CDR3 coding sequence is TGTGCCAGTACCTATAGCGGGGGGTCGAACACCGGGGAGCTGTTTTTT. Protein product: CASTYSGGSNTGELFF.

About this clone: This same CDR3 is encoded by further DNA sequences in the sample. The chain uses TRBV18 and TRBJ2-5; unclear D gene. The CDR3 length is 13 residues. Germline loops: CDR1 KGHSH, CDR2 LQKENI. Trimming pared 2 bases from V and 2 bases from J, leaving 6 bases between. CDR3 loop: CASSPTQQETQYF. CDR3 DNA: TGTGCCAGCTCACCAACACAGCAAGAGACCCAGTACTTC.

The chain employs TRBV5-1 and TRBJ1-6, with TRBD1 matching over 9 bases. With V trimmed by 3 bases and J by 7 bases, 2 bases remained unmatched. CDR1 is SGHRS, CDR2 YFSETQ, per germline. This CDR3 comprises 14 residues. In DNA, the CDR3 is TGCGCCAGCAGCTCCGGGACAGGGAATTCACCCCTCCACTTT. This codes for CASSSGTGNSPLHF.

This chain connects TRBV7-8 to TRBJ1-6; TRBD1 aligns across 7 bases. The germline V gene has CDR1 SGHVS and CDR2 FQNEAQ. The CDR3 loop spans 17 amino acids. With V trimmed by 5 bases and J by 7 bases, 14 bases remained unmatched. The CDR3 is CASSHKRGTVTNSPLHF. Written as DNA, the CDR3 is TGTGCCAGCAGCCATAAGAGAGGGACAGTTACAAATTCACCCCTCCACTTT.

V and J are TRBV2 and TRBJ1-2; TRBD1 agrees at 12 bases. Germline trimming cut 8 bases from V and 6 bases from J; bases unmatched to any gene: 1. Germline CDR1 and CDR2: SNHLY and FYNNEI. The CDR3 length is 12 residues. The CDR3 DNA is TGTGCCAGCCGGGACAGGGGGCATGGCTACACCTTC. Its protein product is CASRDRGHGYTF. The full variable domain, its missing parts supplied by reference TRBV2 and TRBJ1-2, is EPEVTQTPSHQVTQMGQEVILRCVPISNHLYFYWYRQILGQKVEFLVSFYNNEISEKSEIFDDQFSVERPDGSNFTLKIRSTKLEDSAMYFCASRDRGHGYTFGSGTRLTVV.

V gene TRBV5-1 combines with J gene TRBJ2-7; 10 bases fit TRBD1. From germline, CDR1 is SGHRS and CDR2 YFSETQ. J was trimmed by 4 bases and V by 4 bases; bases with no gene match: 5. This CDR3 has 14 residues. The CDR3, as DNA: TGCGCCAGCAGCCCCTTGGACAGGGGGTACGAGCAGTACTTC. Protein sequence: CASSPLDRGYEQYF.

This clone occurred a few times. The chain links TRBV19 to TRBJ1-6; TRBD1 might be the D (6 bases). Germline lookup yields CDR1 LNHDA and CDR2 SQIVND (reference sequence). V lost 5 bases to trimming and J lost 4 bases, with 15 bases between them. This CDR3 region has 16 residues. CDR3 residues: CASSPGFQGYNSPLHF. The CDR3 DNA reads as TGTGCCAGTAGTCCGGGCTTTCAGGGGTATAATTCACCCCTCCACTTT.

This clone appeared a single time. The chain employs TRBV7-9 and TRBJ1-4; TRBD1 is a possible D gene (6 bases). CDR3 length: 14 amino acids. Germline V gene data show CDR1 as SEHNR and CDR2 as FQNEAQ (reference sequence). Deletions cut 0 bases from V and 7 bases from J, with 9 bases between. CDR3 coding DNA: TGTGCCAGCAGCTTAGCGGGGGCTTTTGAAAAACTGTTTTTT. Residues: CASSLAGAFEKLFF.

This chain joins TRBV2 and TRBJ1-1, with a tentative D call TRBD1 (5 bases). The CDR3 runs to 13 residues. V lost 9 bases, J lost 3 bases, and 14 bases lay in between. Per the germline V gene, CDR1 is SNHLY and CDR2 is FYNNEI. The CDR3 sequence: CASKGEAYTEAFF. The DNA of the CDR3 is TGTGCCAGTAAAGGGGAGGCGTACACTGAAGCTTTCTTT.

The J gene is TRBJ1-1, the V gene TRBV5-4, with D hard to call. CDR3 length equals 13 residues. Germline CDR1 is SGHNT and CDR2 is YYREEE (reference sequence). Between the trimmed V and J ends, which lost 2 bases and 1 base, there was a span of 6 bases. The CDR3 region has the DNA TGTGCCAGCAGCTTATGGCAGAACACTGAAGCTTTCTTT. Residues: CASSLWQNTEAFF.

V and J are TRBV15 and TRBJ1-4, with a possible D match to TRBD1 (6 bases). Germline CDR1 and CDR2: LNHNV and YYDKDF (reference sequence). There are 14 residues in the CDR3. The germline V and J ends were trimmed by 3 bases and 4 bases, with 9 bases remaining between them. CDR3 coding DNA: TGTGCCACCAGCAGGGACAGAAGTAATGAAAAACTGTTTTTT. As protein: CATSRDRSNEKLFF.

The V call is TRBV6-5, the J call TRBJ1-4, with a possible D match to TRBD1 (5 bases). The germline V and J ends were trimmed by 6 bases and 8 bases, with 16 bases remaining between them. This CDR3 has 14 residues. The germline V gene has CDR1 MNHEY and CDR2 SVGAGI. The CDR3 reads CASSSGGAGEKLFF. The CDR3 nucleotides are TGTGCCAGCAGCTCTGGAGGGGCTGGCGAAAAACTGTTTTTT.

The V gene is TRBV7-6, the J gene TRBJ1-4, with D possibly matching TRBD1 (5 bases). Germline V gene data show CDR1 as SGHVS and CDR2 as FNYEAQ. This CDR3 is 15 amino acids long. The germline V and J ends were trimmed by 6 bases and 3 bases, with 14 bases remaining between them. The CDR3 bases are TGTGCCAGCAGGTTCTCGGAGGGGTCTAATGAAAAACTGTTTTTT. It yields the protein CASRFSEGSNEKLFF.

The chain joins TRBV2 to TRBJ1-5; 8 nucleotides align to TRBD1. After removal of 7 bases from V and 7 bases from J, the junction contained 3 bases not matched to a gene. The germline V gene encodes CDR1 SNHLY and CDR2 FYNNEI. This CDR3 region has 12 residues. The CDR3 nucleotides are TGTGCCAGCACTCCAGGGGGCCAGCCCCAGCATTTT. Translating it yields CASTPGGQPQHF.

This clone was seen a few times. The CDR3 sequence: CASSLGGALYGYTF. In DNA form, the CDR3 reads TGTGCCAGCAGTTTAGGAGGGGCCCTCTATGGCTACACCTTC. The V and J genes are TRBV27 and TRBJ1-2; possible D gene TRBD1, 5 bases. Trimming took off 2 bases at V and 4 bases at J, with 11 bases between the two ends. This CDR3 comprises 14 residues. CDR1 and CDR2 from the germline V gene are MNHEY and SMNVEV (reference sequence).

The CDR3 nucleotides read TGTGCCAGCAGCTTGGGCCCCCTGAGGACTGAAGCTTTCTTT. This codes for CASSLGPLRTEAFF. This chain connects TRBV5-6 to TRBJ1-1; D is uncertain. V was clipped by 0 bases and J by 5 bases, with 11 bases between them. Germline loops: CDR1 SGHDT, CDR2 YYEEEE. This CDR3 spans 14 amino acids.